The clone carrying this T cell receptor (beta chain) was counted many times. Its antigen is unknown. The CDR3 runs to 15 residues. Trimming cost V 6 bases and J 1 base; bases outside gene matches: 4. The germline gives CDR1 SNHLY, CDR2 FYNNEI. The data were obtained in a study of T cells in Graves' hyperthyroidism and ophthalmopathy. Overall study results and limits: From stable hyperthyroidism, ophthalmopathy was separated by a 13 V-J model.

The PBMCs were sourced from fresh peripheral blood (approximately 9 ml). From RNA transcripts, TCR beta CDR3 regions were amplified. The TCR CDR3 first-round RT-PCR relied on the HTBI primer set. TCRdb passed the multiplex PCR reads through MiXCR, listing each CDR3 protein once. The sample shows approximately 200,000 distinct CDR3 sequences, approximately 16% of them seen only once. Sequencing was carried out using blood. The rearrangement uses TRBV2 and TRBJ2-3; 10 bases fit TRBD1. This TCR derives from a man aged 35-49 years with Graves' hyperthyroidism. This CDR3 is CASRQTGGGTDTQYF. The CDR3 bases are TGTGCCAGCAGACAGACAGGGGGCGGCACAGATACGCAGTATTTT.